This TCR beta chain comes out of a study of blood T cell repertoires in COVID-19. About the research overall: Material from acute and convalescent COVID-19 was sourced from the United States, Italy and Spain.

V lost 5 bases, J lost 1 base, and 11 bases lay in between. This CDR3 spans 14 amino acids. Germline V gene sequence: CDR1 SGHTA, CDR2 FQGTGA. In the authors' workflow: Quantification of nucleated cells was approximated via reference gene primer amplification. Assay: immunoSEQ multiplex PCR; the TCRdb copy retains only in-frame clones and omits some. The V and J calls and clone size were taken over from that table, and D and trimming were inferred from the DNA. The sample gives approximately 200,000 clones, over 65% of which show up once; around a sixth is in the top ten. The sample comprised peripheral blood. The receptor comes from a person aged 65 to 79 with COVID-19, enrolled during active disease. This chain uses TRBV7-3 with TRBJ1-1; D not resolved. CDR3 DNA sequence: TGTGCCAGCAGCCCGGGGATGGGGAACACTGAAGCTTTCTTT. This translates into CASSPGMGNTEAFF. Full variable domain (rest looked up from reference TRBV7-3 and TRBJ1-1): GAGVSQTPSNKVTEKGKYVELRCDPISGHTALYWYRQSLGQGPEFLIYFQGTGAADDSGLPNDRFFAVRPEGSVSTLKIQRTERGDSAVYLCASSPGMGNTEAFFGQGTRLTVV.